This T cell receptor beta chain was sequenced during a study of PD-1 blockade in classical Hodgkin lymphoma (dated by TCRdb to 2020 to 2021). For context, the study as a whole: A peripheral blood immune signature of response to PD-1 blockade in classical Hodgkin lymphoma was defined using TCR beta sequencing and CyTOF. On the study overall, not on this receptor specifically: Baseline TCR diversity was reported as lower in newly diagnosed patients than in healthy donors, and lower still in relapsed/refractory patients. Only a single clinical trial cohort was studied, and what caused the repertoire differences, possibly disease activity or prior therapy, remained undefined.

Via the germline V gene, CDR1 is MNHEY and CDR2 SVGAGI. The CDR3 starts with the cysteine, ends with the phenylalanine, and has 14 residues. CDR3 DNA only is kept here, 42 bases in frame from base 1. Cut back by 6 bases and 1 base, the V and J ends lie 12 bases apart. Points on this clone: This clone's antigen is unknown. Base qualities are not recorded, but no much larger clone differs from it by a single base.

Per the publication, the time point label means: newly diagnosed, previously untreated cHL patient sample. CD4+ T cells were purified from thawed PBMCs by magnetic negative selection with a Miltenyi CD4+ T cell isolation kit. As a comparison group for the relapsed/refractory trial patients, PBMCs were sequenced from patients with newly diagnosed, previously untreated classical Hodgkin lymphoma. Peripheral blood was collected in 8 mL Vacutainer Cell Preparation Tubes, from which PBMCs were isolated by centrifugation and then cryopreserved. Purified CD4+ and CD8+ fractions were prepared only for cases in which an additional PBMC sample was available. On LS columns in a quadroMACS separator, the magnetically labelled cells were depleted, and the flow-through was collected as the purified fraction. Genomic DNA was isolated using the Qiagen DNeasy kit from unsorted PBMCs as well as from negatively selected CD4+ and CD8+ fractions. TCR beta CDR3 regions were amplified by immunoSEQ multiplex PCR using primers annealing to V and J segments. A synthetic immune receptor repertoire was used to minimize amplification bias, and any remaining bias was removed computationally after sequencing. Per the original workflow: Custom Python scripts were used to quantify repertoire diversity as the Shannon entropy index. Unsorted, CD4+ and CD8+ repertoires were analyzed separately, except in combined analyses where CD4+ and CD8+ sequences were merged in silico. Held by TCRdb, this immuneACCESS table contains in-frame sequences only and omits some clones. Under half of the omission traces to an unresolved V gene where checked; the cause of the rest is unknown. The V and J calls and clone size were taken over from that table, and D and trimming were inferred from the DNA. This sample comprises about 25,000 clones, less than 95% of them detected only once. The ten largest account for 0.5% to 0.55% of the sample.

The receptor comes from a human donor with classical Hodgkin lymphoma. Sequenced sample: CD4+ T cells from blood. The sequence joins TRBV6-5 to TRBJ2-5, with the D call perhaps TRBD1 or TRBD2, each one matching 5 bases. DNA sequence: TGTGCCAGCAGCCCCCGGGACCCCCAAGAGACCCAGTACTTC. This is translated as CASSPRDPQETQYF.